This T cell receptor (beta chain) came from a study of CD8 T cells in ankylosing spondylitis. This CDR3 is built from 16 residues. With V trimmed by 1 base and J by 6 bases, 11 bases remained unmatched. The germline V gene encodes CDR1 SGHVS and CDR2 FQNEAQ. From the 5' RACE reads, TCRdb called clonotypes with MiXCR, one entry per CDR3 protein. The table lists 120,000 to 150,000 distinct CDR3 sequences, 7% to 10% of them singletons. This clonotype was seen repeatedly, ten times or more. The sample consisted of synovial fluid, either unsorted or a sorted T cell fraction (not recorded which). The chain employs TRBV7-8 and TRBJ1-1; 7 bases agree with TRBD1. The clonotype originates from a male donor with ankylosing spondylitis. CDR3 sequence reads: CASSLGLATGDAEAFF. In nucleotides, the CDR3 is TGTGCCAGCAGCTTAGGGCTGGCTACAGGGGACGCTGAAGCTTTCTTT. The full variable domain, with the rest looked up from reference TRBV7-8 and TRBJ1-1, is GAGVSQSPRYKVAKRGQDVALRCDPISGHVSLFWYQQALGQGPEFLTYFQNEAQLDKSGLPSDRFFAERPEGSVSTLKIQRTQQEDSAVYLCASSLGLATGDAEAFFGQGTRLTVV.